These 31 T cell receptor beta chains share one sample of origin, sequenced in a study of cytomegalovirus exposure and HLA in healthy donors. Vbeta (60) and Jbeta (13) primers were used in the PCR. Sequenced by immunoSEQ multiplex PCR; TCRdb stores in-frame clones only, minus some. The sample holds approximately 130,000 clones, over 70% seen once. Sample: PBMCs. These receptors came from a man in his thirties or forties in good health and CMV-seronegative.

CDR3 residues: CASSFSSGGDEQYF. In DNA form, the CDR3 reads TGTGCCAGCAGCTTTTCCTCAGGGGGCGACGAGCAGTACTTC. The V gene is TRBV7-9, the J gene TRBJ2-7, with 8 bases matching TRBD1. Per germline, CDR1 SEHNR and CDR2 FQNEAQ (reference sequence). This CDR3 is built from 14 residues. V lost 3 bases to trimming and J lost 5 bases; unmatched junction nucleotides: 6.

The chain employs TRBV28 and TRBJ1-5; D unclear. This CDR3 region has 14 residues. Trimming left V 3 bases short and J 1 base short, with 7 bases between. In germline, CDR1 is MDHEN, CDR2 SYDVKM. CDR3 in amino acids: CASSFGSSNQPQHF. The DNA for the CDR3 is TGTGCCAGCAGTTTCGGGTCCAGCAATCAGCCCCAGCATTTT.

The genes are TRBV5-1 and TRBJ2-4, with D possibly TRBD1 on 5 matching bases. V lost 3 bases and J lost 6, with 19 bases in between. The CDR3 covers 16 residues. CDR1 is SGHRS and CDR2 is YFSETQ in the germline V gene. The DNA of the CDR3 is TGCGCCAGCAGCTGGGTCACAGGTTCAGTCGGAAACATTCAGTACTTC. This gives the protein CASSWVTGSVGNIQYF.

The chain joins TRBV9 to TRBJ2-2, with 8 positions matching TRBD2. The CDR3 covers 16 residues. Per the germline V gene, CDR1 is SGDLS and CDR2 is YYNGEE. V lost 7 bases, J lost 5 bases, and 13 bases stayed unmatched. The CDR3 nucleotides are TGTGCCAGCGGTTTGGAAGCGGGAGTGGGGACCGGGGAGCTGTTTTTT. It is translated as CASGLEAGVGTGELFF.

This chain connects TRBV6-6 to TRBJ2-7; TRBD1 aligns across 7 bases. V lost 6 bases and J lost 3; bases outside the gene matches: 8. The germline gives CDR1 MNHNY, CDR2 SVGAGI (reference sequence). The CDR3 consists of 14 residues. Here the CDR3 DNA reads TGTGCCAGCAGGCCCGGGACAGCAGTCTACGAGCAGTACTTC. Amino acids: CASRPGTAVYEQYF.

This clone turned up a few times. This sequence joins TRBV30 and TRBJ1-4; D call uncertain. This CDR3 contains 12 residues. Trimming took off 5 bases at V and 2 bases at J, with 6 bases between the two ends. Per the germline V gene, CDR1 is GTSNPN and CDR2 is SVGIG (reference sequence). CDR3 amino acids: CAWSGTNEKLFF. The CDR3 DNA sequence: TGTGCCTGGTCGGGTACTAATGAAAAACTGTTTTTT. Looking up the rest from reference TRBV30 and TRBJ1-4 gives the full variable domain: SQTIHQWPATLVQPVGSPLSLECTVEGTSNPNLYWYRQAAGRGLQLLFYSVGIGQISSEVPQNLSASRPQDRQFILSSKKLLLSDSGFYLCAWSGTNEKLFFGSGTQLSVL.

J is TRBJ2-2 and V is TRBV28, with 9 bases aligning to TRBD2. This CDR3 region has 15 residues. Germline values: CDR1 MDHEN, CDR2 SYDVKM. The V segment lost 5 bases and the J segment 0 bases; nucleotides outside the gene matches: 1. The CDR3 region is CASSSGGPNTGELFF. The CDR3 DNA reads TGTGCCAGCAGTAGCGGGGGGCCGAACACCGGGGAGCTGTTTTTT.

The chain joins TRBV5-4 to TRBJ1-2; D might be TRBD1 (6 bases). CDR1 and CDR2 from the germline V gene are SGHNT and YYREEE (reference sequence). The V end lost 4 bases, the J end lost 7 bases, and 14 bases lay between the germline ends. The CDR3 totals 13 residues. In DNA form, the CDR3 reads TGTGCCAGCAGCCCACAGGGAGGGAGTGGCTACACCTTC. It specifies CASSPQGGSGYTF. The full variable domain, rest sourced from reference TRBV5-4 and TRBJ1-2, is ETGVTQSPTHLIKTRGQQVTLRCSSQSGHNTVSWYQQALGQGPQFIFQYYREEENGRGNFPPRFSGLQFPNYSSELNVNALELDDSALYLCASSPQGGSGYTFGSGTRLTVV.

The chain's CDR3 is CASSAIAGETGELFF. CDR3 sequence (DNA): TGTGCCAGCAGCGCAATAGCGGGAGAAACCGGGGAGCTGTTTTTT. This rearrangement joins TRBV9 to TRBJ2-2; TRBD2 matches at 9 bases. V gave up 3 bases and J gave up 5 bases; unmatched junction bases: 5. The CDR3 is 15 amino acids. The V gene's germline CDR1 is SGDLS and CDR2 YYNGEE.

V gene TRBV5-1 combines with J gene TRBJ2-5, with a tentative D call TRBD2 (6 bases). Trimming removed 0 bases at V and 3 bases at J, with 9 bases between. Germline V lookup: CDR1 SGHRS, CDR2 YFSETQ. The CDR3 is 14 residues long. CDR3 sequence reads: CASSLGAGKETQYF. CDR3 DNA: TGCGCCAGCAGCTTGGGTGCGGGGAAAGAGACCCAGTACTTC.

The CDR3 DNA reads as TGTGCCAGCTCCGAGGGGACAGCATACCTTGGGCAGTACTTC. Protein sequence: CASSEGTAYLGQYF. The chain employs TRBV7-9 and TRBJ2-7, with 7 bases aligning to TRBD1. Trimming at V came to 8 bases and at J to 9 bases, leaving 16 bases not matched to a gene. The CDR3 runs 14 residues. From germline, CDR1 is SEHNR and CDR2 FQNEAQ (reference sequence). Variable domain in full (rest from reference TRBV7-9 and TRBJ2-7): DTGVSQNPRHKITKRGQNVTFRCDPISEHNRLYWYRQTLGQGPEFLTYFQNEAQLEKSRLLSDRFSAERPKGSFSTLEIQRTEQGDSAMYLCASSEGTAYLGQYFGPGTRLTVT.

V and J are TRBV29-1 and TRBJ2-7; 9 nucleotides align to TRBD1. The CDR3 runs 14 residues. V lost 6 bases and J lost 4; bases outside the gene matches: 10. Germline lookup yields CDR1 SQVTM and CDR2 ANQGSEA. The CDR3 is CSVTIQGALYEQYF. The CDR3 nucleotides are TGCAGCGTAACGATACAGGGGGCGCTTTACGAGCAGTACTTC.

V is TRBV27 and J is TRBJ1-2, with D possibly matching TRBD1 (6 bases). V lost 3 bases and J 6 bases, leaving 11 bases between the germline ends. The germline gives CDR1 MNHEY, CDR2 SMNVEV (reference sequence). This CDR3 is 13 amino acids long. The chain's CDR3 is CASSLGASNGYTF. CDR3 in DNA: TGTGCCAGCAGTTTGGGGGCTTCAAATGGCTACACCTTC.

The chain has TRBV5-1 and TRBJ1-4; D might be TRBD1 (5 bases). The CDR3 runs 17 residues. V dropped 4 bases and J dropped 1 base, with 17 bases sitting between them. Germline V CDR1 and CDR2: SGHRS, YFSETQ. The CDR3 reads CASSQGSELGTNEKLFF. CDR3 DNA sequence: TGCGCCAGCAGCCAGGGATCGGAACTGGGAACTAATGAAAAACTGTTTTTT.

A few counts support this clone. The chain recombines TRBV28 with TRBJ1-4; 8 nucleotides align to TRBD1. This CDR3 has 16 amino acids. V shed 8 bases, J shed 0 bases, and the junction held 8 bases outside the gene matches. CDR1 MDHEN and CDR2 SYDVKM come from the germline V gene. The CDR3 is CASGRGQAPTNEKLFF. CDR3 bases: TGTGCCAGCGGAAGGGGACAGGCCCCAACTAATGAAAAACTGTTTTTT.

The chain joins TRBV4-3 to TRBJ2-2; possible D gene TRBD2, 6 bases. Per germline, CDR1 LGHNA and CDR2 YSLEER. V was clipped by 4 bases and J by 1 base, with 7 bases between them. The CDR3 has 14 residues. CDR3 in amino acids: CASSRSGNTGELFF. CDR3 nucleotide sequence: TGCGCCAGCAGCCGTAGCGGGAACACCGGGGAGCTGTTTTTT.

This clone was seen only a few times. The chain is built from TRBV5-4 and TRBJ1-2; weak D call: TRBD1 (5 bases). Germline values: CDR1 SGHNT, CDR2 YYREEE (reference sequence). Trimming shortened V by 0 bases and J by 5 bases, and 14 bases separated the two germline ends. The CDR3 extends over 15 amino acids. The CDR3 reads CASSLVPDSLYGYTF. In nucleotides, the CDR3 is TGTGCCAGCAGCTTGGTCCCCGACAGTCTGTATGGCTACACCTTC. The full variable domain, completed using reference TRBV5-4 and TRBJ1-2, is ETGVTQSPTHLIKTRGQQVTLRCSSQSGHNTVSWYQQALGQGPQFIFQYYREEENGRGNFPPRFSGLQFPNYSSELNVNALELDDSALYLCASSLVPDSLYGYTFGSGTRLTVV.

J is TRBJ1-2 and V is TRBV28; D is ambiguous. Germline assignment: CDR1 MDHEN and CDR2 SYDVKM. The CDR3 spans 12 residues. V shed 7 bases and J shed 0 bases, with 6 bases lying between them. The CDR3 bases are TGTGCCAGCAACACCCCTAACTATGGCTACACCTTC. Translating gives CASNTPNYGYTF.

This chain connects TRBV5-6 to TRBJ2-1, with 8 bases identical to TRBD2. After removal of 1 base from V and 7 bases from J, the junction contained 13 bases not matched to a gene. Germline lookup yields CDR1 SGHDT and CDR2 YYEEEE. There are 17 residues in the CDR3. The CDR3 nucleotides are TGTGCCAGCAGCTTGTTTTATCTAGCGGGTAGGGTAAATGAGCAGTTCTTC. Its translation: CASSLFYLAGRVNEQFF.

A word on this clone: One end of the junction fails to match germline, which may point to a read error. V gene TRBV7-9 combines with J gene TRBJ2-7; D uncertain. The CDR3 totals 12 residues. CDR1 and CDR2 from the germline V gene are SEHNR and FQNEAQ (reference sequence). This CDR3 is CSSSTGSYEQYF. The CDR3 DNA follows: TGTTCCAGCAGCACCGGCTCCTACGAGCAGTACTTC. Complete variable domain (other parts from reference TRBV7-9 and TRBJ2-7): DTGVSQNPRHKITKRGQNVTFRCDPISEHNRLYWYRQTLGQGPEFLTYFQNEAQLEKSRLLSDRFSAERPKGSFSTLEIQRTEQGDSAMYLCSSSTGSYEQYFGPGTRLTVT.

The chain joins TRBV7-9 to TRBJ1-2, with 7 nucleotides matching TRBD1. The germline V gene encodes CDR1 SEHNR and CDR2 FQNEAQ (reference sequence). Trimming cost V 6 bases and J 2 bases; bases outside gene matches: 12. The CDR3 length is 16 residues. The CDR3 protein is CASSSWAGQENYGYTF. The CDR3 region has the DNA TGTGCCAGCAGTTCATGGGCCGGACAGGAAAACTATGGCTACACCTTC. Based on the CDR3 plus reference TRBV7-9 and TRBJ1-2, the full variable domain is DTGVSQNPRHKITKRGQNVTFRCDPISEHNRLYWYRQTLGQGPEFLTYFQNEAQLEKSRLLSDRFSAERPKGSFSTLEIQRTEQGDSAMYLCASSSWAGQENYGYTFGSGTRLTVV.

The chain links TRBV5-1 to TRBJ1-4, with 8 bases fitting TRBD1. The V gene's germline CDR1 is SGHRS and CDR2 YFSETQ. This CDR3 has 15 amino acids. Trimming removed 4 bases from V and 8 bases from J; junction bases left unmatched: 10. Here the CDR3 reads CASSLSGTGHEKLFF. In DNA, the CDR3 is TGCGCCAGCAGCCTATCCGGGACAGGTCACGAAAAACTGTTTTTT.

This chain connects TRBV4-3 to TRBJ2-1, with 9 bases lining up with TRBD2. Germline CDR1 reads LGHNA; CDR2 reads YSLEER. The CDR3 extends over 16 amino acids. V lost 8 bases to trimming and J lost 3 bases; unmatched junction nucleotides: 11. CDR3: CASRPLLAGNYNEQFF. The DNA of the CDR3 is TGCGCCAGCCGACCCTTGCTAGCGGGAAACTACAATGAGCAGTTCTTC.

The gene calls are TRBV27 and TRBJ1-5, with TRBD1 identical over 8 bases. V was clipped by 5 bases and J by 6 bases; unmatched bases: 6. Per germline, CDR1 MNHEY and CDR2 SMNVEV (reference sequence). The CDR3 totals 14 residues. CDR3 in amino acids: CASSIQGEGQPQHF. The CDR3 DNA is TGTGCCAGCAGTATACAGGGGGAGGGTCAGCCCCAGCATTTT.

This clone has just a few counts. The gene calls are TRBV29-1 and TRBJ1-2, with TRBD1 as a possible D gene (6 bases). V shed 1 base and J shed 3 bases, with 18 bases lying between them. Germline V lookup: CDR1 SQVTM, CDR2 ANQGSEA. The CDR3 contains 16 residues. CDR3 sequence reads: CSVEAPSGGLDYGYTF. In DNA, the CDR3 is TGCAGCGTTGAAGCTCCAAGCGGGGGCTTAGACTATGGCTACACCTTC.

The J gene is TRBJ1-6, the V gene TRBV30; D unclear. Deletions cut 4 bases from V and 8 bases from J, with 12 bases between. CDR1 is GTSNPN, CDR2 SVGIG, per germline (reference sequence). This CDR3 spans 13 amino acids. In DNA, the CDR3 is TGTGCCTGGAAGAGGGCAGAGTATTCACCCCTCCACTTT. Translating it yields CAWKRAEYSPLHF. The full variable domain, completed using reference TRBV30 and TRBJ1-6, is SQTIHQWPATLVQPVGSPLSLECTVEGTSNPNLYWYRQAAGRGLQLLFYSVGIGQISSEVPQNLSASRPQDRQFILSSKKLLLSDSGFYLCAWKRAEYSPLHFGNGTRLTVT.

The chain joins TRBV20-1 to TRBJ2-1; D is uncertain. V was cut by 4 bases and J by 12 bases, with 13 bases left in between. Germline V gene lookup returns CDR1 DFQATT and CDR2 SNEGSKA (reference sequence). CDR3 length equals 11 residues. CDR3 nucleotide sequence: TGCAGTGCTATACTTGCCCCGGGGCAGTTCTTC. Translated, it gives CSAILAPGQFF.

The chain combines TRBV5-1 with TRBJ2-5; 9 bases line up with TRBD2. This CDR3 is 15 amino acids long. The germline V gene has CDR1 SGHRS and CDR2 YFSETQ. V lost 4 bases, J lost 2 bases, and 6 bases stayed unmatched. This CDR3 is CASSGPGLAQETQYF. DNA of the CDR3: TGCGCCAGCAGCGGCCCGGGACTAGCTCAAGAGACCCAGTACTTC.

The chain is built from TRBV14 and TRBJ2-7; 8 bases agree with TRBD1. CDR1 SGHDN and CDR2 FVKESK come from the germline V gene. The CDR3 has 14 residues. The V gene end was trimmed by 5 bases and the J gene end by 4 bases; junction bases not matched to a gene: 7. CDR3 amino acids: CASSRTGIIYEQYF. The CDR3 nucleotides are TGTGCCAGCAGCAGGACAGGGATTATTTACGAGCAGTACTTC.

The rearrangement uses TRBV29-1 and TRBJ1-2, with D possibly TRBD1 on 5 matching bases. The CDR3 is 13 amino acids. Between the trimmed V and J ends, which lost 6 bases and 4 bases, there was a span of 15 bases. The germline CDR1 and CDR2 sequences are SQVTM and ANQGSEA. CDR3 nucleotide sequence: TGCAGCGTGATGACAGATCCTTCCTATGGCTACACCTTC. Its protein product is CSVMTDPSYGYTF.

The V and J genes are TRBV18 and TRBJ1-1; 7 bases fit TRBD1. The trim removed 4 bases at V and 6 bases at J, leaving 5 bases unmatched. The CDR3 is made up of 13 amino acids. Germline CDR1 KGHSH, CDR2 LQKENI. This chain's CDR3 is CASSLNRGSEAFF. The CDR3 DNA reads TGTGCCAGCTCACTAAACAGGGGATCTGAAGCTTTCTTT.